This T cell receptor beta chain originates from a study of Graves' ophthalmopathy and Graves' hyperthyroidism. The germline gives CDR1 ENHRY, CDR2 SYGVKD. Trimming took 10 bases from V and 5 from J, leaving 17 bases between them. This CDR3 is built from 13 residues. TCR beta CDR3 amplification used RNA transcripts. HTBI primers were employed in first-round RT-PCR, then a second-round multiplex PCR followed. TCRdb re-called the multiplex PCR reads with MiXCR, one entry per CDR3 protein. The data contain 500,000 to 700,000 distinct CDR3 sequences, about 40% of them singletons. As regards this clonotype: As yet, its antigen is unknown.

Each diagnosis was determined on the basis of clinical symptoms, serum thyroxine, TRAb, thyroid ultrasound and orbital computed tomography. Whole-study results and caveats: Ophthalmopathy could be told apart from stable hyperthyroidism by a 13-signature model (under 90% sensitivity, around 80% specificity). A majority of expanded thyroid clonotypes exceeding 0.001 frequency were likewise present in blood.

This clonotype originated in an adult man with Graves' hyperthyroidism. Sequencing was carried out using peripheral blood or thyroid tissue (not recorded which). The chain is built from TRBV10-3 and TRBJ2-5; D is unresolved. The CDR3 region is CASRSWAGETQYF. In DNA, the CDR3 is TGTGCCAGCAGATCCTGGGCCGGGGAGACCCAGTACTTC.